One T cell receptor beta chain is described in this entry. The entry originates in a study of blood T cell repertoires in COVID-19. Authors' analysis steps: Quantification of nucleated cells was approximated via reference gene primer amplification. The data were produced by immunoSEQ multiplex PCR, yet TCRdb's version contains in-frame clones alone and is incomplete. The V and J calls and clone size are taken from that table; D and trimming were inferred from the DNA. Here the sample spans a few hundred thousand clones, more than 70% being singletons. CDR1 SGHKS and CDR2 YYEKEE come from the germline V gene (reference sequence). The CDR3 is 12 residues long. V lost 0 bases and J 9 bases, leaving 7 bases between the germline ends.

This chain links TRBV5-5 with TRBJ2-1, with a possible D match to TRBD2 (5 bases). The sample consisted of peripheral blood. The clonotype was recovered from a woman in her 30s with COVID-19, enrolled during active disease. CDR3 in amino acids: CASSLVSGEQFF. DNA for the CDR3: TGTGCCAGCAGCTTGGTAAGCGGTGAGCAGTTCTTC.